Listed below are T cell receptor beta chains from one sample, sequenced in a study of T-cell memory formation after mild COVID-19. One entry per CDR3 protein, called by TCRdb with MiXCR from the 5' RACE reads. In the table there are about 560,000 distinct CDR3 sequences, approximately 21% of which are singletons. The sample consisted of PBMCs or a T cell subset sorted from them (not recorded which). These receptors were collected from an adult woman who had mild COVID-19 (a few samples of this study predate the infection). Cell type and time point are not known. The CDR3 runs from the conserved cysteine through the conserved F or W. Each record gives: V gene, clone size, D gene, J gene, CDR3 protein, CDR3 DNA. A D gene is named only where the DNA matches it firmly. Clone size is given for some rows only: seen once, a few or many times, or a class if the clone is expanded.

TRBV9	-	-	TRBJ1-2	CASSLSRGTDGYTF	TGTGCCAGCAGCCTTTCTAGGGGTACTGATGGCTACACCTTC
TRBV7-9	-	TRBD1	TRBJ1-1	CASSLPRGWAEAFF	TGTGCCAGCAGCCTACCCAGGGGGTGGGCTGAAGCTTTCTTT
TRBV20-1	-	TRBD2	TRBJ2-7	CSAREYGGGAGEQYF	TGCAGTGCTAGAGAGTATGGCGGGGGGGCAGGCGAGCAGTACTTC
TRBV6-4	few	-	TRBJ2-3	CASSGDGITDTQYF	TGTGCCAGCAGTGGGGACGGAATCACAGATACGCAGTATTTT
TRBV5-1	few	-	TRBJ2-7	CASSFRDLSSYEQYF	TGCGCCAGCAGCTTCAGGGACCTCAGCTCCTACGAGCAGTACTTC
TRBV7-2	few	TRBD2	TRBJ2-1	CASSFLSSGNEQFF	TGTGCCAGCAGCTTCTTATCTAGCGGCAATGAGCAGTTCTTC
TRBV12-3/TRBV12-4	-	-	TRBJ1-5	CASSFWNSPFEGNQPQHF	TGTGCCAGCAGTTTCTGGAACAGCCCCTTCGAGGGCAATCAGCCCCAGCATTTT
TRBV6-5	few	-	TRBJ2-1	CASSYTSEGWTYNEQFF	TGTGCCAGCAGTTACACATCGGAGGGGTGGACCTACAATGAGCAGTTCTTC
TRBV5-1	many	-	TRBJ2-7	CASKGDYEQYF	TGCGCCAGCAAAGGGGACTACGAGCAGTACTTC
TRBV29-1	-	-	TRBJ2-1	CSVEPFRLGSEQFF	TGCAGCGTTGAGCCCTTTCGACTGGGCAGTGAGCAGTTCTTC
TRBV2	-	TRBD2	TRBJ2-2	CASKSQTSANTGELFF	TGTGCCAGCAAGTCCCAGACTAGCGCGAACACCGGGGAGCTGTTTTTT
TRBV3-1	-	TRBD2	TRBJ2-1	CASSRLNFRSSGGSEQFF	TGTGCCAGCTCCAGACTGAATTTTAGGAGTAGCGGGGGGTCTGAGCAGTTCTTC
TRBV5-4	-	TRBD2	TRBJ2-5	CASSSGSGRALETQYF	TGTGCCAGCAGCTCGGGGAGCGGGAGGGCCTTAGAGACCCAGTACTTC
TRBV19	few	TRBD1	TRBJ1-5	CASSTTGNSNQPQHF	TGTGCCAGTAGCACGACAGGGAATAGCAATCAGCCCCAGCATTTT
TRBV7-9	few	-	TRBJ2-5	CASSLARGRIRNLETQYF	TGTGCCAGCAGCTTAGCGCGGGGCCGGATACGAAATTTGGAGACCCAGTACTTC
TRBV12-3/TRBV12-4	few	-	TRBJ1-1	CASSFLGTEAFF	TGTGCCAGCAGTTTTTTGGGGACTGAAGCTTTCTTT
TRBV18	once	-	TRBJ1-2	CASSPSEGWRGYTF	TGTGCCAGCTCACCTTCGGAGGGCTGGCGCGGCTACACCTTC
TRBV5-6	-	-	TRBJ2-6	CASSSITPGGANVLTF	TGTGCCAGCAGCTCAATCACGCCAGGAGGGGCCAACGTCCTGACTTTC
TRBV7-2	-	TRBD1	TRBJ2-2	CASSLVETGGSGELFF	TGTGCCAGCAGCTTAGTCGAGACAGGGGGCTCCGGGGAGCTGTTTTTT
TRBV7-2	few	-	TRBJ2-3	CASSPGPSRDTQYF	TGTGCCAGCAGCCCGGGGCCGTCCAGGGATACGCAGTATTTT
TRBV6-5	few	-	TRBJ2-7	CASRPYTNPSYEQYF	TGTGCCAGCAGACCCTACACGAACCCCTCCTACGAGCAGTACTTC
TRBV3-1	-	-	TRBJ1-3	CAGSQGPGNTIYF	TGTGCCGGTTCCCAGGGACCTGGAAACACCATATATTTT
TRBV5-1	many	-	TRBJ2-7	CASNFGGLDEQYF	TGCGCCAGCAACTTCGGGGGGCTCGACGAGCAGTACTTC
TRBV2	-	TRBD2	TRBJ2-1	CASSEGTSGPYNEQFF	TGTGCCAGCAGTGAAGGGACTAGCGGGCCCTACAATGAGCAGTTCTTC
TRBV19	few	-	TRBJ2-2	CASEETGELFF	TGTGCCAGCGAAGAGACCGGGGAGCTGTTTTTT
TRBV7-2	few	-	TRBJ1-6	CASSLEVSPLHF	TGTGCCAGCAGCTTAGAGGTTTCACCCCTCCACTTT
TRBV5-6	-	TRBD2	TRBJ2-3	CASSPPGLAIPSTDTQYF	TGTGCCAGCAGCCCACCGGGACTAGCGATACCGTCGACAGATACGCAGTATTTT
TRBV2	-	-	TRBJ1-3	CASSEGIVSGNTIYF	TGTGCCAGCAGTGAAGGGATAGTCTCTGGAAACACCATATATTTT
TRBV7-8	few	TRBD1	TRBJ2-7	CASSHSRTGGRDEQYF	TGTGCCAGCAGCCACTCTAGGACAGGGGGTCGCGACGAGCAGTACTTC
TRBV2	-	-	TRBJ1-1	CASAFPGTSGHEVIEAFF	TGTGCCAGCGCTTTTCCTGGTACCTCGGGACATGAGGTTATTGAAGCTTTCTTT
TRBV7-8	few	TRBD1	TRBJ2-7	CASSLETGGLYEQYF	TGTGCCAGCAGCTTAGAGACAGGGGGCTTGTACGAGCAGTACTTC
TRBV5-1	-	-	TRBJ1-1	CASSLPPGPTWNTEAFF	TGCGCCAGCAGCCTCCCCCCGGGACCGACTTGGAACACTGAAGCTTTCTTT
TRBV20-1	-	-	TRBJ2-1	CSAREAQRAGYNEQFF	TGCAGTGCTAGAGAGGCCCAGCGGGCAGGCTACAATGAGCAGTTCTTC
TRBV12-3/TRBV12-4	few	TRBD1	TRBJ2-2	CASSLEGQGNTGELFF	TGTGCCAGCAGTTTAGAAGGACAGGGGAACACCGGGGAGCTGTTTTTT
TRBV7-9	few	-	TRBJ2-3	CASSHTVGFWADTQYF	TGTGCCAGCAGCCATACAGTCGGGTTCTGGGCAGATACGCAGTATTTT
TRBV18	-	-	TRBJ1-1	CASSPGVAFF	TGTGCCAGCTCACCAGGGGTAGCTTTCTTT
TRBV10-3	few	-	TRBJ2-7	CAISLDKIYEQYF	TGTGCCATCAGTCTAGACAAGATCTACGAGCAGTACTTC
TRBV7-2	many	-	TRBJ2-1	CASSLARDNEQFF	TGTGCCAGCAGCTTAGCGCGGGACAATGAGCAGTTCTTC
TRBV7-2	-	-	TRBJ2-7	CASSSSRGAGSSYEQYF	TGTGCCAGCAGCTCCTCCCGGGGTGCGGGATCCTCCTACGAGCAGTACTTC
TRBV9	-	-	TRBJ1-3	CASSPRASTGNTIYF	TGTGCCAGCAGCCCCAGGGCCTCAACTGGAAACACCATATATTTT
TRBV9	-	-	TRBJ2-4	CASPHGVDSKNIQYF	TGTGCCAGCCCCCACGGCGTAGATTCCAAAAACATTCAGTACTTC
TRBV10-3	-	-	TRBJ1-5	CAISESKGVDQPQHF	TGTGCCATCAGTGAGTCGAAAGGGGTCGATCAGCCCCAGCATTTT
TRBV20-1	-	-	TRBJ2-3	CSARASGFTDTQYF	TGCAGTGCTAGGGCAAGCGGGTTCACAGATACGCAGTATTTT
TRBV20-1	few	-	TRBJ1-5	CSARGEHPWTQHF	TGCAGTGCTAGGGGGGAACACCCTTGGACCCAGCATTTT
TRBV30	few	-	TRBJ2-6	CAWRSSGTGANVLTF	TGTGCCTGGAGATCGTCCGGAACCGGGGCCAACGTCCTGACTTTC
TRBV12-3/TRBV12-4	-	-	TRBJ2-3	CASSLLVLDTQYF	TGTGCCAGCAGCCTACTAGTTCTAGATACGCAGTATTTT
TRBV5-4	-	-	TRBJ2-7	CASSLEGVSYEQYF	TGTGCCAGCAGCTTGGAGGGGGTAAGCTACGAGCAGTACTTC
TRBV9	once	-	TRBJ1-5	CASSVGGHDQPQHF	TGTGCCAGCAGCGTAGGGGGGCACGATCAGCCCCAGCATTTT
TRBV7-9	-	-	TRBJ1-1	CASSLLGGAEAFF	TGTGCCAGCAGCTTACTGGGGGGCGCTGAAGCTTTCTTT
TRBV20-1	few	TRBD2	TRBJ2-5	CSARLAGVETQYF	TGCAGTGCTCGACTAGCGGGGGTGGAGACCCAGTACTTC
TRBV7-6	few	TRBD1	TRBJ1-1	CASIKGQGGEAFF	TGTGCCAGCATCAAAGGACAGGGGGGTGAAGCTTTCTTT
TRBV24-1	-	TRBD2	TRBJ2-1	CATSSSGGTYNEQFF	TGTGCCACCAGTTCCTCGGGGGGGACCTACAATGAGCAGTTCTTC
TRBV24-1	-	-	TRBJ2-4	CATSDTPQGAKNIQYF	TGTGCCACCAGTGATACTCCCCAGGGGGCCAAAAACATTCAGTACTTC
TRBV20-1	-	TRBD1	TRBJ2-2	CSAEVPGQGRLGELFF	TGCAGTGCTGAAGTACCGGGACAGGGAAGACTCGGGGAGCTGTTTTTT
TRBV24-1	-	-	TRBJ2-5	CATGGWETQYF	TGTGCCACCGGAGGATGGGAGACCCAGTACTTC
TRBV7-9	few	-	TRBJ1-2	CASSLGWGSLEGYTF	TGTGCCAGCAGTCTAGGATGGGGGTCCTTAGAAGGCTACACCTTC
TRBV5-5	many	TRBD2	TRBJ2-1	CASSLGLAVYNEQFF	TGTGCCAGCAGCTTGGGGCTAGCGGTATACAATGAGCAGTTCTTC
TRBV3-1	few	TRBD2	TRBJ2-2	CASSSRAGAGELFF	TGTGCCAGCAGTTCCAGAGCGGGAGCCGGGGAGCTGTTTTTT
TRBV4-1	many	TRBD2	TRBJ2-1	CASSLRGLAGYNEQFF	TGCGCCAGCAGCCTCCGCGGACTAGCGGGGTACAATGAGCAGTTCTTC